This T cell receptor beta chain was obtained from a study of cytomegalovirus exposure and HLA in healthy donors. The study, taken as a whole, reports: Association with HLA alleles at 0.05 false discovery rate was found for about 17,000 TCR beta sequences in a later analysis. The availability of immune exposure information extended only to CMV serostatus.

Germline assignment: CDR1 SQVTM and CDR2 ANQGSEA. The CDR3 consists of 14 residues. The V end lost 3 bases, the J end lost 0 bases, and 11 bases lay between the germline ends. A multiplex PCR was run with 60 Vbeta primers and 13 Jbeta primers. The assay was immunoSEQ multiplex PCR, and TCRdb's table has in-frame clones only and misses some. The sample table includes roughly 100,000 clones. On this clone: Its antigen is unknown.

The sequenced material came from PBMCs. This sequence joins TRBV29-1 and TRBJ1-1; D possibly corresponds to TRBD1 (6 bases). The source is a man aged 35 to 55 in good health and CMV-seronegative. The CDR3 DNA reads as TGCAGCGTTGATCCACAGGGCATGAACACTGAAGCTTTCTTT. This encodes CSVDPQGMNTEAFF.